What follows is one T cell receptor (beta chain) and its context. The target antigen is unknown. This record belongs to a study of cytomegalovirus exposure and HLA in healthy donors. Measured with immunoSEQ multiplex PCR; TCRdb has only the in-frame clones, and not every one. The data hold about 240,000 clones, with about 86% observed a single time. The CDR3 consists of 14 residues. CDR1 and CDR2 (germline): SEHNR, FQNEAQ (reference sequence). Trimming took 7 bases from V and 2 from J, leaving 13 bases between them. Study-wide findings and caveats: The TCR clusters that emerged in the first cohort tended, a later analysis found, to co-occur in the 110 or so validation repertoires. The study put roughly 160 TCR beta chains on its list as cytomegalovirus-associated. Usually a TCR sequence was rare, but some public TCRs were found in many donors.

This chain uses TRBV7-9 with TRBJ2-3, with D unresolved. The sequence was collected from a woman aged 25 to 39 in good health and CMV-seropositive. Sequencing used PBMCs. The CDR3 is CASTLSAVTDTQYF. CDR3 bases: TGTGCCAGCACCCTTTCGGCGGTCACAGATACGCAGTATTTT.